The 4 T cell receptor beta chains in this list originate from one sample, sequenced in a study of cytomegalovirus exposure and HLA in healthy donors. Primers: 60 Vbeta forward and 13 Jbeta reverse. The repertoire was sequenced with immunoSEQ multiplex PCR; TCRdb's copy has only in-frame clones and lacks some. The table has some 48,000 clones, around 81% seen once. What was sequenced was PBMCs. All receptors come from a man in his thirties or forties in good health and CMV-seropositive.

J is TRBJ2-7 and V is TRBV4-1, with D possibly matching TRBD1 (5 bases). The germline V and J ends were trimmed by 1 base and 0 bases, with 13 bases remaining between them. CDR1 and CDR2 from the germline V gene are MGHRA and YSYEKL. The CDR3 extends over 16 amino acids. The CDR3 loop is CASSQGMTAISYEQYF. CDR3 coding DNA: TGCGCCAGCAGCCAAGGAATGACAGCGATCTCCTACGAGCAGTACTTC.

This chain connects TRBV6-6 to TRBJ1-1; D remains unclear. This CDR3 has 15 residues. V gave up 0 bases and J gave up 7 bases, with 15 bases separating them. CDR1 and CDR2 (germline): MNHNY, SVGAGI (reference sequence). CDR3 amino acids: CASSYSTSVAGEAFF. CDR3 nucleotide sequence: TGTGCCAGCAGTTACTCGACGTCAGTGGCAGGTGAAGCTTTCTTT.

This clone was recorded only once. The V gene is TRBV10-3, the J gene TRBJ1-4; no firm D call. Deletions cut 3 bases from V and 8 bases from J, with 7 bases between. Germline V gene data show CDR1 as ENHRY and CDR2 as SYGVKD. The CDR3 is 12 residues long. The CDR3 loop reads CAISDSPEKLFF. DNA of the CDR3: TGTGCCATCAGTGATAGTCCAGAAAAACTGTTTTTT.

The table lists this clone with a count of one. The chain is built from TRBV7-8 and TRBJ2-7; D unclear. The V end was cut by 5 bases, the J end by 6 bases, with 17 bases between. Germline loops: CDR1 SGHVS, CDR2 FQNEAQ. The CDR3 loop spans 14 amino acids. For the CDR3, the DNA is TGTGCCAGCAGCCTCGATCGAACTTCTGCCGAGCAGTACTTC. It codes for CASSLDRTSAEQYF.